One sample yielded the 2 T cell receptor beta chains listed below, sequenced in a study of blood T cells in healthy people across ages. The use of a sample-barcoded 5' primer and a J-beta primer mix characterized a second PCR of roughly 7 to 11 cycles. TCRdb reprocessed the 5' RACE reads via MiXCR and lists one record per CDR3 protein. Of around 1,900,000 distinct CDR3 sequences in the sample, approximately 40% are singletons; the top ten hold 20% to 25%. The sequenced sample was blood. All receptors come from a human donor in good health.

The chain combines TRBV15 with TRBJ2-5, with a weak D call TRBD2 (5 bases). Germline CDR1 LNHNV, CDR2 YYDKDF (reference sequence). The CDR3 covers 14 residues. The ends were cut back, 3 bases at V and 4 bases at J, with 12 bases in the middle. This CDR3 reads CATSRVAGLETQYF. The DNA of the CDR3 is TGTGCCACCAGCAGGGTGGCGGGTTTAGAGACCCAGTACTTC.

The chain uses TRBV6-5 and TRBJ1-2, with 9 positions matching TRBD1. The CDR3 spans 16 residues. The V gene's germline CDR1 is MNHEY and CDR2 SVGAGI. The V and J ends lost 4 bases and 7 bases, in that order; junction bases with no gene match: 13. CDR3 bases: TGTGCCAGCAGTTCCTACCCGGGACAGGGAGTAGTTGGCTACACCTTC. Its translation is CASSSYPGQGVVGYTF.